The clone carrying this T cell receptor beta chain occurred many times. TCRdb fed the 5' RACE reads into MiXCR, producing one record per CDR3 protein. The sample comprises almost 45,000 distinct CDR3 sequences, 11% of which are singletons, and 1.4% rests with the top ten. These data belong to a study of CD8 T cells in ankylosing spondylitis. Looked up from germline, CDR1 is SGHRS and CDR2 is YFSETQ. CDR3 length: 17 residues. Losses at the gene ends were 2 bases for V and 6 bases for J; bases not matched to a gene: 12. The sequence was collected from a male donor with ankylosing spondylitis or in good health (not recorded which). The rearrangement joins TRBV5-1 to TRBJ1-5, with 9 positions matching TRBD1. The specimen was blood, either unsorted or a sorted T cell fraction (not recorded which). The CDR3 spells CASSLGSGQGTGQPQHF. The CDR3 DNA sequence: TGCGCCAGCAGCTTAGGCTCGGGACAGGGCACGGGTCAGCCCCAGCATTTT.